This TCR beta chain was sequenced during a study of cytomegalovirus exposure and HLA in healthy donors. The J segment lost 2 bases and the V segment lost 5 bases, leaving 4 bases of the junction unmatched. Germline V gene sequence: CDR1 LNHDA, CDR2 SQIVND (reference sequence). The CDR3 is 14 residues long. Participants comprised healthy donors of bone marrow. The PCR used 60 Vbeta and 13 Jbeta primers. Sequencing used immunoSEQ multiplex PCR; TCRdb keeps in-frame clones, though not all of them. The sample holds about 140,000 clones, 82% seen once. To note about this clone: As yet, its antigen is unknown.

Study-level results: Later, an analysis showed that TCR beta chains associated with HLA were more clonally expanded than others that were equally common. TCR association rates varied by HLA locus in a later analysis, with DRB1 highest and HLA-C lowest. Data from an earlier analysis indicated that most TCR beta V segments were productive either about 87% or about 30% of the time.

The sequencing input was PBMCs. This rearrangement joins TRBV19 to TRBJ2-5, with 8 bases fitting TRBD1. This receptor was taken from a man in his thirties or forties in good health and CMV-seropositive. CDR3 DNA sequence: TGTGCCAGTAGTCCAACAGGGGGACAAGAGACCCAGTACTTC. Protein sequence: CASSPTGGQETQYF.